This record covers a single T cell receptor (beta chain). Its antigen is undetermined. TCRdb itself ran the 5' RACE reads through MiXCR, one entry per CDR3 protein. The sample contains almost 85,000 distinct CDR3 sequences, roughly 12% of which appear only once. This record belongs to a study of early T cells in non-severe SARS-CoV-2 infection. General study points: Missing private and CD4 specificities, VDJdb matching favored anti-spike CD8 responses.

The CDR3 has 14 residues. The V gene end was trimmed by 10 bases and the J gene end by 2 bases; junction bases not matched to a gene: 11. Germline V gene data show CDR1 as MNHNY and CDR2 as SVGAGI (reference sequence). The sequence was collected from an adult who was a healthcare worker with PCR-confirmed SARS-CoV-2 infection or an uninfected control (not recorded which). The chain combines TRBV6-6 with TRBJ2-7, with 7 positions matching TRBD1. Sequencing was carried out using whole blood. The CDR3 protein is CATTSSGTAYEQYF. The CDR3, as DNA: TGTGCCACCACCTCATCCGGGACAGCCTACGAGCAGTACTTC.